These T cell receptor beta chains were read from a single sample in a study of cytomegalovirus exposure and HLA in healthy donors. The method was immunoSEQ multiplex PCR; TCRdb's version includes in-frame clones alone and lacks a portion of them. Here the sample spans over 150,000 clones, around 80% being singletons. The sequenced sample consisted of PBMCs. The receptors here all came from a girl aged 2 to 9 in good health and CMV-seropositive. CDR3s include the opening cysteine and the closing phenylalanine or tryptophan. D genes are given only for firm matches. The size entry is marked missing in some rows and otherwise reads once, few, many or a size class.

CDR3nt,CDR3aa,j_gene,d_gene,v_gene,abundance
TGTGCCAGCTCACCCCCAGCCGACTTTGGGGGGGCGAGGTTCTACACTGAAGCTTTCTTT,CASSPPADFGGARFYTEAFF,TRBJ1-1,NA,TRBV18,NA
TGTGCCAGCACCAACGGGGCTGAAGCTTTCTTT,CASTNGAEAFF,TRBJ1-1,NA,TRBV6-5,NA
TGTGCCAGCAGGCACCGGGACAGCCCTAACTATGGCTACACCTTC,CASRHRDSPNYGYTF,TRBJ1-2,TRBD1,TRBV2,NA
TGCGCCAGCAGCTCCCGACCCCGACAGATCCATTACAATGAGCAGTTCTTC,CASSSRPRQIHYNEQFF,TRBJ2-1,NA,TRBV5-1,NA
TGTGCCAGCAGTGAGATCCGGACAGGGGGACTTCACAATGAGCAGTTCTTC,CASSEIRTGGLHNEQFF,TRBJ2-1,TRBD1,TRBV25-1,NA
TGTGCCAGCAGCAGAGGGGGGGGCCAGCCCCAGCATTTT,CASSRGGGQPQHF,TRBJ1-5,NA,TRBV6-5,NA
TGTGCTAGTGGCAGTGGGCAGGGCGGCGAGCAGTACTTC,CASGSGQGGEQYF,TRBJ2-7,NA,TRBV12-5,NA
TGTGCCAGCAGCGGATACAGGGGGAGCGAGTGGGACGAGCAGTACTTC,CASSGYRGSEWDEQYF,TRBJ2-7,TRBD1,TRBV5-4,NA
TGTGCCAGCAGCGTCGAACCGGGACTCCCCCGCAATGAGCAGTTCTTC,CASSVEPGLPRNEQFF,TRBJ2-1,NA,TRBV9,NA
TGTGCCAGCAGTACTCAATTAGCGGGAGCATACGAGCAGTACTTC,CASSTQLAGAYEQYF,TRBJ2-7,TRBD2,TRBV25-1,NA
TGCGCCAGCAGCTTTGATGGCGGTATGGATACGCAGTATTTT,CASSFDGGMDTQYF,TRBJ2-3,NA,TRBV5-1,few
TGTGCCAGCAGCTTGGATCCAGACTTGAACACTGAAGCTTTCTTT,CASSLDPDLNTEAFF,TRBJ1-1,NA,TRBV5-4,NA
TGTGCCAGCAGCGCAGGGACTGCAACTAATGAAAAACTGTTTTTT,CASSAGTATNEKLFF,TRBJ1-4,NA,TRBV9,NA
TGTGCCAGTAGCTATAGCAATCAGCCCCAGCATTTT,CASSYSNQPQHF,TRBJ1-5,NA,TRBV19,NA
TGTGCCAGCAGCCCGTGGACATCCCAGGCTAACTATGGCTACACCTTC,CASSPWTSQANYGYTF,TRBJ1-2,NA,TRBV13,NA
TGCGCCAGCAGTGAAGTGAGAGCTGGGGCCGAGCAGTACTTC,CASSEVRAGAEQYF,TRBJ2-7,NA,TRBV10-1,NA
TGTGCCAGCAGCTTAGAAGTAGGACAATTAGCCAAAAACATTCAGTACTTC,CASSLEVGQLAKNIQYF,TRBJ2-4,NA,TRBV7-3,NA
TGTGCCAGCAGCTCCGGGACAGGGTCCTATAATTCACCCCTCCACTTT,CASSSGTGSYNSPLHF,TRBJ1-6,TRBD1,TRBV13,NA
TGCAGTGGCTTCCTAGAGAATGAGCAGTTCTTC,CSGFLENEQFF,TRBJ2-1,NA,TRBV20-1,NA
TGTGCCAGCAGCCCCCTGGGGGGAGCTGGCACAGATACGCAGTATTTT,CASSPLGGAGTDTQYF,TRBJ2-3,NA,TRBV5-6,NA
TGTGCCAGCAGCGAGGGCAGGGGGCTTGGAAACACCATATATTTT,CASSEGRGLGNTIYF,TRBJ1-3,TRBD1,TRBV9,NA
TGTGCCAGCGGGAAGGGCCGGCTAGCGATCGACGAGCAGTACTTC,CASGKGRLAIDEQYF,TRBJ2-7,NA,TRBV28,NA
TGTGCCAGCAGCTCAGGACAGGGGGTCTTCAATGAGCAGTTCTTC,CASSSGQGVFNEQFF,TRBJ2-1,TRBD1,TRBV5-6,once
TGTGCCAGCAGTCACAGACAGGGTTTTCAGCCCCAGCATTTT,CASSHRQGFQPQHF,TRBJ1-5,TRBD1,TRBV6-5,few
TGTGCCAGCAGTCCCGACAGGGCGCAGTTCTTC,CASSPDRAQFF,TRBJ2-1,TRBD1,TRBV6-6,NA
TGTGCCAGCAGCCGGGACAGGGTAGTCCAAGAGACCCAGTACTTC,CASSRDRVVQETQYF,TRBJ2-5,TRBD1,TRBV5-8,NA
TGTGCCAGCAGCTTAAACTCGGGGGGTGAGCAGTTCTTC,CASSLNSGGEQFF,TRBJ2-1,TRBD2,TRBV7-3,NA